This T cell receptor (beta chain) was identified in a study of T cells in Graves' hyperthyroidism and ophthalmopathy. RNA transcripts gave rise to amplified TCR beta CDR3 regions. The HTBI primer set drove a first-round RT-PCR of the TCR CDR3. TCRdb reprocessed the multiplex PCR reads via MiXCR and lists one record per CDR3 protein. The sample contains 92,000 or so distinct CDR3 sequences, about half of which appear only once. The V end was cut by 3 bases, the J end by 9 bases, with 9 bases between. The CDR3 is 11 amino acids. CDR1 and CDR2 (germline): SGHTA, FQGNSA. Input material: blood. The TCR was taken from a woman in her thirties or forties with Graves' hyperthyroidism. J is TRBJ2-7 and V is TRBV7-2; D not resolved. CDR3 region: CASSLGSGQYF. The CDR3 DNA sequence: TGTGCCAGCAGCTTGGGGTCCGGGCAGTACTTC.